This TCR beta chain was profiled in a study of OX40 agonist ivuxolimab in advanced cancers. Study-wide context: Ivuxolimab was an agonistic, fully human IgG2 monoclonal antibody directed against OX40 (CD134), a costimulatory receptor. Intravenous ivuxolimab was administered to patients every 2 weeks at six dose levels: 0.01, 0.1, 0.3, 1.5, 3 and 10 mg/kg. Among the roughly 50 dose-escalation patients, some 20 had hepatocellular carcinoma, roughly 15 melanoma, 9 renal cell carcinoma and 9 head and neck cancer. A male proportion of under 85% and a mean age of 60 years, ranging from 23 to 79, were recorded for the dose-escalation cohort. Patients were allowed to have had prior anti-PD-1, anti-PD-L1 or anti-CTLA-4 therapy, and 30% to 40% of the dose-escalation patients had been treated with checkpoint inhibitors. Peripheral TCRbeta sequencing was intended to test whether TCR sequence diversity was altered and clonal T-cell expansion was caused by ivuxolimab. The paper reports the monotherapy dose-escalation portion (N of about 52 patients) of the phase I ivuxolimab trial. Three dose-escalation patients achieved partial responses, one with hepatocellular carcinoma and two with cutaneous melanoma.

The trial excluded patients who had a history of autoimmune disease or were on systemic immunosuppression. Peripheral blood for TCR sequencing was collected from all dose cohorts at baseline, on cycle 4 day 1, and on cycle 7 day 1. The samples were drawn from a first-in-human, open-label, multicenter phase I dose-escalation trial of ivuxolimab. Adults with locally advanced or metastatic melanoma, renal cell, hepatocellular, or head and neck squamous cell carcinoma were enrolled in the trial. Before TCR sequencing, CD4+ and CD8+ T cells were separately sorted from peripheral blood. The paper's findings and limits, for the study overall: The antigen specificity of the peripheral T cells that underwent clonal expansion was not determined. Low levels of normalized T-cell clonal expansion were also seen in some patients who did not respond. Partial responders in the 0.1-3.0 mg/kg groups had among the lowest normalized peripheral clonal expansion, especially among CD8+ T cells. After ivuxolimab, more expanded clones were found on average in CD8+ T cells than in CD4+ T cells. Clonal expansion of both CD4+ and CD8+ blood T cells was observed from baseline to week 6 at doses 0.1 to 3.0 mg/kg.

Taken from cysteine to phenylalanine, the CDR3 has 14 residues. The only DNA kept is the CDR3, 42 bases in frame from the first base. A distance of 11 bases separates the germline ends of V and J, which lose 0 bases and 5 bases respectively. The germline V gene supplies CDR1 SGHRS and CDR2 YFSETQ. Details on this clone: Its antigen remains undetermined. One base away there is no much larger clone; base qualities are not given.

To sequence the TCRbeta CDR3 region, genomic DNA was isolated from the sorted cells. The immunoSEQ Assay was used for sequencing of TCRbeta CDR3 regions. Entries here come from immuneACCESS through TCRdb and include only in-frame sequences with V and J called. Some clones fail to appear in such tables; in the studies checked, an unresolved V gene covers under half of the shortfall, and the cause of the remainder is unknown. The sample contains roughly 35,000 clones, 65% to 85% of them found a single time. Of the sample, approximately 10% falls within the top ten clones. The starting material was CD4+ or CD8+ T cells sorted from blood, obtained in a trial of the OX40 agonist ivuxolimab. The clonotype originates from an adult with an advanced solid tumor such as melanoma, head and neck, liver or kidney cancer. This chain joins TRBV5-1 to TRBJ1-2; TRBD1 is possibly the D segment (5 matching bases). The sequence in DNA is TGCGCCAGCAGCTTGGTAGGGCAGGGATATGGCTACACCTTC. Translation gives CASSLVGQGYGYTF.